The rows below give T cell receptor beta chains drawn from one sample of a study of cytomegalovirus exposure and HLA in healthy donors. Repertoires were generated with immunoSEQ multiplex PCR, while TCRdb's copy carries only in-frame clones and drops some. The data contain approximately 70,000 clones, less than 80% of them seen just once; the ten biggest clones take up around an eighth. Sequencing used PBMCs. These receptors all stem from a woman aged 40 to 49 in good health and CMV-seropositive. Both conserved end residues are part of each CDR3. Fields, in order: J gene, clone size, V gene, D gene, CDR3 protein, CDR3 DNA. The D gene is left open where the match is weak. Clone size is shown for a subset of rows, as once, few, many or a class of expanded clone.

>TRBJ2-1|once|TRBV12-5|-
CASGPSISSYNEQFF
TGTGCTAGTGGTCCGTCTATAAGCTCCTACAATGAGCAGTTCTTC
>TRBJ1-1|-|TRBV25-1|TRBD1
CASSRGTGMVPEAFF
TGTGCCAGCAGCCGCGGGACAGGGATGGTCCCTGAAGCTTTCTTT
>TRBJ2-1|-|TRBV30|-
CAWGIDSYNEQFF
TGTGCCTGGGGCATAGACAGTTACAATGAGCAGTTCTTC
>TRBJ1-4|-|TRBV30|-
CAWSQGANEKLFF
TGTGCCTGGAGCCAAGGGGCTAATGAAAAACTGTTTTTT
>TRBJ2-7|-|TRBV7-3|TRBD1
CASSVTGSQEQYF
TGTGCCAGCAGCGTGACAGGGTCCCAAGAGCAGTACTTC
>TRBJ1-6|-|TRBV2|TRBD1
CARSLSRDRWGSPLHF
TGTGCCAGATCTCTCTCGCGGGACAGGTGGGGTTCACCCCTCCACTTT
>TRBJ2-6|-|TRBV25-1|-
CASSSSNSGANVLTF
TGTGCCAGCTCCAGTTCCAACTCTGGGGCCAACGTCCTGACTTTC
>TRBJ1-5|-|TRBV30|-
CAWSVGAGQPQHF
TGTGCCTGGAGTGTGGGGGCAGGTCAGCCCCAGCATTTT
>TRBJ2-7|few|TRBV29-1|-
CSVAQTDDEQYF
TGCAGCGTTGCCCAGACAGATGACGAGCAGTACTTC
>TRBJ1-1|-|TRBV4-1|-
CASSQGVFAGKNAFF
TGCGCCAGCAGCCAAGGGGTTTTTGCCGGGAAAAATGCTTTCTTT
>TRBJ2-7|-|TRBV5-1|-
CASSLNSNFYEQYF
TGCGCCAGCAGCTTGAATAGCAACTTTTACGAGCAGTACTTC
>TRBJ2-3|-|TRBV9|TRBD2
CASSVAVSGGPDTQYF
TGTGCCAGCAGCGTAGCGGTTAGCGGGGGGCCCGATACGCAGTATTTT
>TRBJ1-1|few|TRBV6-1|-
CASSEARGTEAFF
TGTGCCAGCAGTGAAGCGCGAGGCACTGAAGCTTTCTTT
>TRBJ2-2|medium-sized|TRBV7-3|-
CASSLSKIVNTGELFF
TGTGCCAGCAGCTTAAGTAAGATAGTGAACACCGGGGAGCTGTTTTTT
>TRBJ2-5|-|TRBV2|-
CASAYDLDQYF
TGTGCCAGCGCATATGACCTAGACCAGTACTTC
>TRBJ1-2|-|TRBV6-5|-
CASSYSSGLNYGYTF
TGTGCCAGCAGTTACTCTTCAGGCCTGAACTATGGCTACACCTTC
>TRBJ2-1|-|TRBV10-1|TRBD2
CASSEDPLADYNEQFF
TGCGCCAGCAGTGAGGATCCTCTAGCGGACTACAATGAGCAGTTCTTC
>TRBJ2-7|-|TRBV30|-
CAWSKGTPSYEQYF
TGTGCCTGGAGCAAAGGGACACCTTCCTACGAGCAGTACTTC
>TRBJ1-6|-|TRBV2|TRBD1
CASIGTGGVKKDSPLHF
TGTGCCAGTATCGGGACAGGGGGCGTGAAGAAGGATTCACCCCTCCACTTT
>TRBJ1-2|-|TRBV14|-
CASSRTRTNYGYTF
TGTGCCAGCAGCCGGACACGAACGAACTATGGCTACACCTTC
>TRBJ2-2|-|TRBV6-5|TRBD1
CASSYSGTDWTGELFF
TGTGCCAGCAGTTACTCGGGGACAGATTGGACCGGGGAGCTGTTTTTT
>TRBJ1-6|-|TRBV10-3|TRBD1
CAISEPGTGISPLHF
TGTGCCATCAGTGAGCCCGGGACAGGGATTTCACCCCTCCACTTT
>TRBJ1-4|once|TRBV5-1|-
CASSSGTRGVEKLFF
TGCGCCAGCAGCTCAGGGACAAGGGGAGTCGAAAAACTGTTTTTT
>TRBJ2-5|-|TRBV15|-
CATSSRWGEETQYF
TGTGCCACCAGCTCTCGTTGGGGGGAAGAGACCCAGTACTTC
>TRBJ2-2|once|TRBV19|-
CASSIRQSSNGELFF
TGTGCCAGTAGTATAAGACAGTCATCCAACGGGGAGCTGTTTTTT
>TRBJ2-7|few|TRBV10-1|TRBD1
CASSELQGSYEQYF
TGCGCCAGCAGTGAGTTACAGGGGTCCTACGAGCAGTACTTC
>TRBJ1-4|few|TRBV19|TRBD1
CATSQDRLSEKLFF
TGTGCCACATCCCAGGACAGGTTGAGCGAAAAACTGTTTTTT
>TRBJ2-3|once|TRBV5-5|TRBD2
CASSLETSGVSTDTQYF
TGTGCCAGCAGCTTAGAGACTAGCGGGGTTAGCACAGATACGCAGTATTTT
>TRBJ2-5|-|TRBV5-6|-
CASSGLGGAGETQYF
TGTGCCAGCAGCGGCTTGGGGGGGGCGGGAGAGACCCAGTACTTC
>TRBJ2-5|-|TRBV5-1|TRBD2
CASSFSGGEETQYF
TGCGCCAGCAGCTTTAGCGGGGGGGAAGAGACCCAGTACTTC
>TRBJ2-5|-|TRBV6-6|TRBD2
CASSYQRGGSETQYF
TGTGCCAGCAGTTATCAGCGGGGGGGTAGCGAGACCCAGTACTTC
>TRBJ2-2|-|TRBV2|-
CAATETGELFF
TGTGCCGCTACGGAGACCGGGGAGCTGTTTTTT
>TRBJ2-7|-|TRBV6-5|TRBD2
CASSYLGTSNEQYF
TGTGCCAGCAGTTACCTCGGGACTAGCAACGAGCAGTACTTC
>TRBJ2-5|-|TRBV11-3|-
CASSEPGQPRGTQYF
TGTGCCAGCAGCGAACCGGGACAACCAAGAGGGACCCAGTACTTC
>TRBJ2-3|-|TRBV10-3|-
CAIKVGGNRPILPGTDTQYF
TGTGCCATCAAGGTCGGGGGAAATAGACCCATCCTTCCAGGCACAGATACGCAGTATTTT
>TRBJ2-5|-|TRBV9|-
CASSPLGGGQETQYF
TGTGCCAGCAGCCCACTGGGAGGGGGGCAAGAGACCCAGTACTTC